Detailed here is one TCR beta chain. The antigen is undetermined. The source of the sample is a study of cytomegalovirus exposure and HLA in healthy donors. Findings and caveats of the study: In an earlier analysis, in some 600 donors, most V segments appeared productive either ~87% or ~30% of the time. Cytomegalovirus-associated TCR beta chains were listed, numbering over 150.

Researchers ran the PCR with 60 Vbeta and 13 Jbeta primers. Libraries were prepared by immunoSEQ multiplex PCR; TCRdb keeps only in-frame clonotypes and omits some of them. This table holds around 120,000 clones, more than 60% found once. This CDR3 region has 15 residues. Germline loops: CDR1 MNHNS, CDR2 SASEGT. J was trimmed by 4 bases and V by 6 bases; bases with no gene match: 9. V is TRBV6-1 and J is TRBJ1-5, with 7 positions matching TRBD1. Input material: PBMCs. This TCR came from a man in his thirties or forties in good health and CMV-seronegative. CDR3 sequence: CASSAGTVGNQPQHF. As DNA, the CDR3 is TGTGCCAGCAGCGCCGGGACAGTGGGAAATCAGCCCCAGCATTTT.